This T cell receptor beta chain stems from a study of blood T cells in healthy people across ages. Primers used in a second PCR of roughly 7 to 11 cycles were a sample-barcoded 5' primer and a J-beta primer mix. TCRdb fed the 5' RACE reads into MiXCR, producing one record per CDR3 protein. The sample consists of about 780,000 distinct CDR3 sequences, less than 60% of them appearing once. In this sample, this clonotype turned up a few times. One base away lies a much larger clone, so this may be a sequencing read error. The CDR3 contains 20 residues. The sample taken for sequencing was blood. This rearrangement joins TRBV12-3 or TRBV12-4 to TRBJ2-3; TRBD2 agrees at 15 bases. This sequence was found in a man older than 75 in good health. The chain's CDR3 is CASSSSTGTSGRRSTGTQYF. CDR3 DNA: TGTGCCAGCAGTTCCTCCACCGGGACTAGCGGGAGGAGGAGCACAGGTACGCAGTATTTT.